A selection of T cell receptor beta chains follows, all from one sample in a study of cytomegalovirus exposure and HLA in healthy donors. Some clones are missing from TCRdb's copy, which holds only in-frame ones; the method was immunoSEQ multiplex PCR. The sample holds about 65,000 clones, around 96% seen once. Sequencing input: PBMCs. The receptors stem from a man between 18 and 35 years old in good health and CMV-seropositive. Each CDR3 is given with its conserved first and last residue. The D gene is left open where the match is weak. Clone size is given for some rows only: seen once, a few or many times, or a class if the clone is expanded.

V gene	J gene	D gene	clone size	CDR3 DNA	CDR3 protein
TRBV6-5	TRBJ2-7	TRBD1	.	TGTGCCAGCAGTTACGGACGGGACAGGGTCTACGAGCAGTACTTC	CASSYGRDRVYEQYF
TRBV30	TRBJ2-5	.	once	TGTGCCTGGAGCGCATTACAGCAATCCCAAGAGACCCAGTACTTC	CAWSALQQSQETQYF
TRBV7-2	TRBJ1-2	.	few	TGTGCCAGCAGCTTAGGAACAGGGTCGGATGGCTACACCTTC	CASSLGTGSDGYTF
TRBV7-9	TRBJ2-3	TRBD2	.	TGTGCCAGCAGGCCGGGACTATCTAGCACAGATACGCAGTATTTT	CASRPGLSSTDTQYF
TRBV2	TRBJ2-2	.	.	TGTGCCAGCATAGGGGACTTCAACACCGGGGAGCTGTTTTTT	CASIGDFNTGELFF
TRBV15	TRBJ2-7	TRBD2	.	TGTGCCACCAGCAGGATAGCGGGAGGGTCTTACGAGCAGTACTTC	CATSRIAGGSYEQYF
TRBV9	TRBJ1-1	.	.	TGTGCCAGCAGCGGATGGGGCCGTGAAGCTTTCTTT	CASSGWGREAFF
TRBV11-2	TRBJ2-3	.	.	TGTGCCAGCACGAACAGGGGACTCACAGATACGCAGTATTTT	CASTNRGLTDTQYF
TRBV18	TRBJ2-7	TRBD1	few	TGTGCCAGCTCACCGTCGGGACAGGGGGCTCGGGAGCAGTACTTC	CASSPSGQGAREQYF
TRBV10-3	TRBJ1-1	.	few	TGTGCCATCAGTGAGTCAGGGGCACCTGAAGCTTTCTTT	CAISESGAPEAFF
TRBV28	TRBJ1-1	.	.	TGTGCCAGCAGTTTACTGAGAAACACTGAAGCTTTCTTT	CASSLLRNTEAFF
TRBV19	TRBJ1-1	TRBD1	.	TGTGCCAGTAGTATAGTACCGGGACAGGGCGGTGAAGCTTTCTTT	CASSIVPGQGGEAFF
TRBV29-1	TRBJ2-3	.	.	TGCAGCGTTGAGAATTATAGGGACACCAAGAGGGGCACAGATACGCAGTATTTT	CSVENYRDTKRGTDTQYF
TRBV27	TRBJ1-2	.	.	TGTGCCAGCAGTCGAACAGGGAAAGGGTTGGAAGGCTACACCTTC	CASSRTGKGLEGYTF
TRBV28	TRBJ2-7	.	.	TGTGCCAGCAGTTTTGAGCCGGGTCCCTACGAGCAGTACTTC	CASSFEPGPYEQYF
TRBV28	TRBJ1-5	.	.	TGTGCCAGCAGTTTGACGGGGTACAATCAGCCCCAGCATTTT	CASSLTGYNQPQHF
TRBV28	TRBJ1-5	TRBD1	.	TGTGCCAGCAGTTCCGGGACAGGGGGTGTAATCGTAAATCAGCCCCAGCATTTT	CASSSGTGGVIVNQPQHF
TRBV2	TRBJ1-5	.	.	TGTGCCAGCAGTGAAGTCCGGACAGCCAGCAATCAGCCCCAGCATTTT	CASSEVRTASNQPQHF